The table lists the clone carrying this T cell receptor (beta chain) with many counts. What it binds is not known. From germline, CDR1 is SGHVS and CDR2 FQNEAQ. The length of the CDR3 is 15 residues. With V trimmed by 2 bases and J by 4 bases, 2 bases remained unmatched. These data are taken from a study of response to subunit inactivated influenza vaccine. The study, taken as a whole, reports: That few new T cells are recruited by each seasonal influenza vaccination was the authors' suggestion.

TCRdb ran MiXCR on the RT-PCR reads and lists one entry per CDR3 protein. The sample carries 800,000 or so distinct CDR3 sequences, approximately 21% recorded once. The receptor's source is a man aged 50 to 59 who received an inactivated influenza vaccine. The genes are TRBV7-8 and TRBJ2-1, with 10 bases matching TRBD1. The material was PBMCs from blood, obtained about 5 days after vaccination. The CDR3 DNA follows: TGTGCCAGCAGCTTACGACAGGGGGCTTACAATGAGCAGTTCTTC. It encodes CASSLRQGAYNEQFF.